This is a list of T cell receptor beta chains from one sample in a study of blood T cell repertoires in COVID-19. Libraries were prepared by immunoSEQ multiplex PCR; TCRdb keeps only in-frame clonotypes and omits some of them. The sample lists 300,000 or so clones; about nine tenths were seen once. Material: PBMCs or T cells enriched from blood (not recorded which). The receptors were gathered from a man aged 55 to 70 who had recovered from COVID-19. Both conserved end residues are trimmed from each CDR3.

J,V,CDR3
TRBJ2-1,TRBV15,ATSRWNNEQF
TRBJ2-7,TRBV18,ASSPQLKDRAYEQY
TRBJ2-1,TRBV12-3/TRBV12-4,ASRRAVEQF
TRBJ2-1,TRBV5-4,ASSLGQAGVAYNEQF
TRBJ1-4,TRBV9,ASSVNPGEKLF
TRBJ2-1,TRBV4-2,ASSPRSRSYNEQF
TRBJ2-1,TRBV24-1,ATSRGTTIDEQF
TRBJ1-5,TRBV24-1,ATSAARSNQPQH
TRBJ2-2,TRBV18,ASSPPPGVGGELF
TRBJ2-2,TRBV25-1,ASRFQGELF
TRBJ2-3,TRBV5-1,ASSLSPGSTDTQY
TRBJ2-1,TRBV23-1,ASSPRDRGNEQF
TRBJ1-5,TRBV15,ATSDTWVAGNSNQPQH
TRBJ2-1,TRBV7-9,ASSSTLFTSSNEQF
TRBJ2-3,TRBV6-4,ASSASVRTPLSCTQY
TRBJ1-4,TRBV29-1,SVALRPANEKLF
TRBJ1-1,TRBV11-1,ASSAQQNTEAF
TRBJ1-5,TRBV2,ASRPDSDNQPQH
TRBJ1-2,TRBV9,ASSPWTGKGYGYT
TRBJ2-5,TRBV5-1,ASSWGDRGPETQY
TRBJ1-1,TRBV7-2,ASSLARGQEIKNTEAF
TRBJ2-3,TRBV5-1,ASSFGLAGGPPGRDTQY
TRBJ2-3,TRBV5-1,ASSLVGRGGTDTQY